This T cell receptor (beta chain) derives from a study of cytomegalovirus exposure and HLA in healthy donors. Looking at the study overall: About 200 million T cells yielded 90 million to 130 million unique TCR beta sequences in earlier analysis. Most donors, approximately 82% of 398 genotyped, fell in the Caucasian-associated ancestry cluster.

It was with 60 Vbeta and 13 Jbeta primers that the PCR ran. TCRdb's copy holds only in-frame clones and misses some; the assay was immunoSEQ multiplex PCR. The sample has 100,000 or so clones, about four fifths seen once. Study conclusions and caveats: Later work showed greater clonal expansion in HLA-associated TCR beta chains than in equally common others.

Likely unrecorded immune exposures existed in these nominally healthy donors. About this clone itself: Its antigen remains unidentified.

CDR3 size: 13 residues. Germline lookup yields CDR1 SQVTM and CDR2 ANQGSEA. V lost 7 bases to trimming and J lost 7 bases; unmatched junction nucleotides: 4. The sample consisted of PBMCs. V and J are TRBV29-1 and TRBJ2-2; 12 bases agree with TRBD2. The receptor's source is a man between 40 and 49 years old in good health and CMV-seronegative. Here the CDR3 DNA reads TGCAGCGCCGGGACTAGCGGGTTCGGGGAGCTGTTTTTT. This codes for CSAGTSGFGELFF.